A single T cell receptor (beta chain) is shown here with its context. Treatment here: over 15 received Ad26.COV2.S at low or high dose, single or two shots; several received placebo; per-sample allocation not given. Material that was analyzed had been drawn on day 63 after the first vaccine or placebo injection. An Ad26 vector was used to express Wuhan-strain SARS-CoV-2 spike as the vaccine. This sample is drawn from a study of Ad26.COV2.S vaccination and SARS-CoV-2 variants. Clones were read by immunoSEQ multiplex PCR, and TCRdb kept only the in-frame ones, dropping some. The data show about 680,000 clones, with more than 80% seen just once and approximately 1.5% held by the top ten. Germline V gene lookup returns CDR1 LNHNV and CDR2 YYDKDF (reference sequence). The CDR3 totals 13 residues. The V end lost 5 bases, the J end lost 7 bases, and 14 bases lay between the germline ends.

The chain recombines TRBV15 with TRBJ1-2; D uncertain. Sample: peripheral blood, taken in a trial of Ad26.COV2.S vaccine versus placebo. The sequence derives from a person between 18 and 65 years old who received the Ad26.COV2.S COVID-19 vaccine or a placebo. The CDR3 reads CATSPRVAGGYTF. The CDR3, as DNA: TGTGCCACCAGCCCTCGTGTAGCCGGTGGCTACACCTTC.